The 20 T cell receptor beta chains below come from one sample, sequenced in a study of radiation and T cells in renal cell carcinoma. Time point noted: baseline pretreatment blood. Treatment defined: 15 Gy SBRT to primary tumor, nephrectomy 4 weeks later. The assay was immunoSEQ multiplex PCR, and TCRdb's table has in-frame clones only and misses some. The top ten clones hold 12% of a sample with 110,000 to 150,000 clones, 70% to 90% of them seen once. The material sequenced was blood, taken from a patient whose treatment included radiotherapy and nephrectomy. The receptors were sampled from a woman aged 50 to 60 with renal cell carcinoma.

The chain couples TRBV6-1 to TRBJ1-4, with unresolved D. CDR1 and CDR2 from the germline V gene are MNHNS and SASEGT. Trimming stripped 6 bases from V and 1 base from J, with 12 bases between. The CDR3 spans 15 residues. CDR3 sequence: CASRETTGTNEKLFF. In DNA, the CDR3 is TGTGCCAGCAGGGAGACGACGGGAACTAATGAAAAACTGTTTTTT.

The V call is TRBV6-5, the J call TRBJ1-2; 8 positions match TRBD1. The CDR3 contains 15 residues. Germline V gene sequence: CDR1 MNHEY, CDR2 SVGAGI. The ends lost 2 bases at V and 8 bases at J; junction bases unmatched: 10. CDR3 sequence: CASSYPGQGTWGYTF. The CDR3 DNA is TGTGCCAGCAGTTACCCTGGACAGGGCACTTGGGGCTACACCTTC.

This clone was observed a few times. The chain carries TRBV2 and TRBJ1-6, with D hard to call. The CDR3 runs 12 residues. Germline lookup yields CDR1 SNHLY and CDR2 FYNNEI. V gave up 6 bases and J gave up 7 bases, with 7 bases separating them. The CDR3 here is CASSVVNSPLHF. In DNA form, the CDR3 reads TGTGCCAGCAGCGTTGTGAATTCACCCCTCCACTTT. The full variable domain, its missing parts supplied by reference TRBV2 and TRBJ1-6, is EPEVTQTPSHQVTQMGQEVILRCVPISNHLYFYWYRQILGQKVEFLVSFYNNEISEKSEIFDDQFSVERPDGSNFTLKIRSTKLEDSAMYFCASSVVNSPLHFGNGTRLTVT.

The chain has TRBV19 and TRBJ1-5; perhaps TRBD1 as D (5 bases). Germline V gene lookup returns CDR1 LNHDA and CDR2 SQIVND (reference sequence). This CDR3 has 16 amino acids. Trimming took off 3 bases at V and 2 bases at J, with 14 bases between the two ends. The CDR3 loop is CASSMRGHAGNQPQHF. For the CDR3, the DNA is TGTGCCAGTAGTATGAGGGGTCATGCGGGCAATCAGCCCCAGCATTTT.

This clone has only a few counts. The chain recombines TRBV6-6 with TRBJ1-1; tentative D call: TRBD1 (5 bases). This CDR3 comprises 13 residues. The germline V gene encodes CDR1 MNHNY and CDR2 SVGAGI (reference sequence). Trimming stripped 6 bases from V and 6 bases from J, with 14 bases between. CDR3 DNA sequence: TGTGCCAGCAGATGGGACCCCCGCTCTGAAGCTTTCTTT. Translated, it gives CASRWDPRSEAFF.

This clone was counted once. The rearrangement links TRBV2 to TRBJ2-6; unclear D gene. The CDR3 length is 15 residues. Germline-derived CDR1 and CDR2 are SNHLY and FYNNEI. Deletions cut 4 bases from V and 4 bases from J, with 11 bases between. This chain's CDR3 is CASSGQRAGANVLTF. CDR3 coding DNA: TGTGCCAGCAGTGGTCAAAGGGCGGGGGCCAACGTCCTGACTTTC.

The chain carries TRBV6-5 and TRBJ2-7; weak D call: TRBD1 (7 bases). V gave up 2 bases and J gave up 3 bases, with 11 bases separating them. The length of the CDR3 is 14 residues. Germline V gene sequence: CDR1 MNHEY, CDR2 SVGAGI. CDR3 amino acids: CASSYGQGGYEQYF. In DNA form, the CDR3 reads TGTGCCAGCAGTTACGGTCAGGGGGGCTACGAGCAGTACTTC.

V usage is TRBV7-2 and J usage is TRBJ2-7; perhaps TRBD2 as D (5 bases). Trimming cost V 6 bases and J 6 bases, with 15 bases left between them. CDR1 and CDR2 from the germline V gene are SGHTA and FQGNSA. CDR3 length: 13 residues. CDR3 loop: CASRRGRATEQYF. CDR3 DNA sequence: TGTGCCAGCAGGCGCGGGCGTGCGACCGAGCAGTACTTC.

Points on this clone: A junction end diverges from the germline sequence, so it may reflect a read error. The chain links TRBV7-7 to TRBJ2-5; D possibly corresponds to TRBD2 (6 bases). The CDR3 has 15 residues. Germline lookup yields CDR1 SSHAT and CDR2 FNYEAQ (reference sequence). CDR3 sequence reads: CASSRIGLLQETQYF. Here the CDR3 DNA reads TGTGCTAGCAGCCGGATCGGACTACTCCAAGAGACCCAGTACTTC.

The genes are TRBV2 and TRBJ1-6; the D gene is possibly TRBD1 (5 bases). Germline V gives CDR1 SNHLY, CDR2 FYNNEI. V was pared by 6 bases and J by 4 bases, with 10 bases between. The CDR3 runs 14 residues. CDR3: CASSRDLYNSPLHF. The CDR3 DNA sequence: TGTGCCAGCAGCAGGGACCTATATAATTCACCCCTCCACTTT.

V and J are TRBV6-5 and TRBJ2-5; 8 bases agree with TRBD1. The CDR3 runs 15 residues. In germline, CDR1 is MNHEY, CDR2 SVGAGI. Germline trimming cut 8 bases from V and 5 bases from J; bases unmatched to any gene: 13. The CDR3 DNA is TGTGCCAGCTCCCCCCTGGACAGGGCTTCGGAGACCCAGTACTTC. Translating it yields CASSPLDRASETQYF.

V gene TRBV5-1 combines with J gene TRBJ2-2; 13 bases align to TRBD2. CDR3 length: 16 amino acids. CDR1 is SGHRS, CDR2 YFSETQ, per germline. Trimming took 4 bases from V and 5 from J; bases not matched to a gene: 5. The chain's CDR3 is CASSTTSGGYTGELFF. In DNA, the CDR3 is TGCGCCAGCAGCACGACTAGCGGGGGGTATACCGGGGAGCTGTTTTTT.

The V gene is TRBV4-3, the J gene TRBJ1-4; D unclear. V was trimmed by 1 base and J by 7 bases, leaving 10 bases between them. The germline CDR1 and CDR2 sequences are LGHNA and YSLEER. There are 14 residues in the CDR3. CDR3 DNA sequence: TGCGCCAGCAGCCAAGCCACGGGGAGTGAAAAACTGTTTTTT. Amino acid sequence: CASSQATGSEKLFF.

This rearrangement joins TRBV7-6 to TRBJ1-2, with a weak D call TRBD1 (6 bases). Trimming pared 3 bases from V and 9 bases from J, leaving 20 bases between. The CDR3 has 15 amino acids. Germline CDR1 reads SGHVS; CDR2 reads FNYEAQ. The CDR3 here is CASSLGGTILSSYTF. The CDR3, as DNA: TGTGCCAGCAGCTTGGGGGGCACGATTCTTTCGAGCTACACCTTC.

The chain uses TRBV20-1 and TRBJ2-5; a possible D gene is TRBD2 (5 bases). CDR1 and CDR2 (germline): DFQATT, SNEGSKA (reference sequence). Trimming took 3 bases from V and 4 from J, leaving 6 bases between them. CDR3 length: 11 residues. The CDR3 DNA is TGCAGTGCTAGCGGGGTAGAGACCCAGTACTTC. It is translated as CSASGVETQYF.

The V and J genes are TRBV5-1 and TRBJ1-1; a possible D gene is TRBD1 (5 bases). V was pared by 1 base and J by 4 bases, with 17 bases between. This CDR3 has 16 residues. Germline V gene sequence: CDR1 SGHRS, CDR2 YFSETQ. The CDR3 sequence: CASSLLPGGSSTEAFF. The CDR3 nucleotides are TGCGCCAGCAGCTTGTTACCCGGGGGGAGTTCCACTGAAGCTTTCTTT.

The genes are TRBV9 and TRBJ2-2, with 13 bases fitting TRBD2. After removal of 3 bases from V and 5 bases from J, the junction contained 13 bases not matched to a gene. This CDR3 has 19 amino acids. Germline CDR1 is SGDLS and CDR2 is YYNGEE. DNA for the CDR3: TGTGCCAGCAGCGCAGAGGGGACTAGCGGGGTTCCTAGTACCGGGGAGCTGTTTTTT. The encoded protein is CASSAEGTSGVPSTGELFF.

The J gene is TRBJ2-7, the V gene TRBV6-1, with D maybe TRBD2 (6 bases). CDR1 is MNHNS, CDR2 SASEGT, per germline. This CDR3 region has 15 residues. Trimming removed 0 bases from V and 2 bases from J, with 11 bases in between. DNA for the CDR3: TGTGCCAGCAGTGAAGCGGGGGGACGAACCTACGAGCAGTACTTC. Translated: CASSEAGGRTYEQYF.

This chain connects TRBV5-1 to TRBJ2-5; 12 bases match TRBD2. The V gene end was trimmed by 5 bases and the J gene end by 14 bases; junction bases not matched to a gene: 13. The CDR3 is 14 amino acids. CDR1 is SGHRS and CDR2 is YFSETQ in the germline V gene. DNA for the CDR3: TGCGCCAGCAGGCAGACTAGCGGGGGCCCTTTACAATACTTC. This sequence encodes CASRQTSGGPLQYF.

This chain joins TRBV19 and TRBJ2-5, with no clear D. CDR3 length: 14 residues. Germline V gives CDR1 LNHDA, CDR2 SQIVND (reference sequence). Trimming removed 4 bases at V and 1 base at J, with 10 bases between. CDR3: CASSNVGFQETQYF. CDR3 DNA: TGTGCCAGTAGTAATGTCGGGTTCCAAGAGACCCAGTACTTC.